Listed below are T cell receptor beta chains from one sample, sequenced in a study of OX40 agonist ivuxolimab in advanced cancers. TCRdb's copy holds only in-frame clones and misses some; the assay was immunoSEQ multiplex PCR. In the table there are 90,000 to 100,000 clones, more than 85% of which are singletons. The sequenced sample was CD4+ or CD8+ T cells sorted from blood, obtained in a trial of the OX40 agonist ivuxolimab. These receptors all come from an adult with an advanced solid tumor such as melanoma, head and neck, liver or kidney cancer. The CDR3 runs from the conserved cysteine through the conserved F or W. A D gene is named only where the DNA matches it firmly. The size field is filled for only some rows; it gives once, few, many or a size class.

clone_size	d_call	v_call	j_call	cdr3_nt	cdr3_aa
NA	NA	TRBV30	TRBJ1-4	TGTGCCTACTCCATAGCCGGTGAAAAACTGTTTTTT	CAYSIAGEKLFF
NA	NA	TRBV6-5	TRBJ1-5	TGTGCCAGCATCCGAGGGAGCAATCAGCCCCAGCATTTT	CASIRGSNQPQHF
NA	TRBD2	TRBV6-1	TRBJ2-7	TGTGCCAGCAGGGCGGTAGCGGGTTCCTACGAGCAGTACTTC	CASRAVAGSYEQYF
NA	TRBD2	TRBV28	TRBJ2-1	TGTGCCAGCAGTTTACACCGCGGGAGGAAGGATGAGCAGTTCTTC	CASSLHRGRKDEQFF
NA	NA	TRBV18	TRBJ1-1	TGTGCCAGCTCACCACCGACAGTGAACAGTGAAGCTTTCTTT	CASSPPTVNSEAFF
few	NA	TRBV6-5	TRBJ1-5	TGTGCCAGCAGTTACTCGACTTCGAGCCAGCCCCAGCATTTT	CASSYSTSSQPQHF
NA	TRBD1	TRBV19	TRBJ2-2	TGTGCCAGTAGTCCTCGGACAGGGGTCACCGGGGAGCTGTTTTTT	CASSPRTGVTGELFF
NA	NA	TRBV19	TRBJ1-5	TGTGCCAGTACCTCCGGGACAACGGGGAATCAGCCCCAGCATTTT	CASTSGTTGNQPQHF
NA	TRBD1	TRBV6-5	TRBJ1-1	TGTGCCAGCAGCAACAGGGGGCGAGTGAACACTGAAGCTTTCTTT	CASSNRGRVNTEAFF
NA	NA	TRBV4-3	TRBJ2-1	TGCGCCAGCAGCCAAGATCCGGCGGGTGGGGCTCCAAATGAGCAGTTCTTC	CASSQDPAGGAPNEQFF
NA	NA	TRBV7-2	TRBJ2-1	TGTGCCAGCAGCTTAGTACCGAGGGCCGGCCTCAGCTCCTACAATGAGCAGTTCTTC	CASSLVPRAGLSSYNEQFF
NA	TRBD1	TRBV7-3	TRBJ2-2	TGTGCCAGCAGCTCCTCGGGACAGGGGACCGGGGAGCTGTTTTTT	CASSSSGQGTGELFF
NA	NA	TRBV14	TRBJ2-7	TGTGCCAGCAGCCCGGACTGGTACTACGAGCAGTACTTC	CASSPDWYYEQYF
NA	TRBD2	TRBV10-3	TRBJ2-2	TGTGCCATCAGCCCAACGGGAGGAACAGGCCTCACCGGGGAGCTGTTTTTT	CAISPTGGTGLTGELFF
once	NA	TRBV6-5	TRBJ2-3	TGTGCCAGCAGGGAACTCCCGGGACGCCTTGATACGCAGTATTTT	CASRELPGRLDTQYF
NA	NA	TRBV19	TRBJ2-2	TGTGCCAGTAGCCTCCCCCCGAGCGGGTTTTCCGACAGGGACACCGGGGAGCTGTTTTTT	CASSLPPSGFSDRDTGELFF
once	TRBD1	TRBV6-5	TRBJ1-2	TGTGCCAGCAGTTACGTAAGAACAGGGGGCAGCTATGGCTACACCTTC	CASSYVRTGGSYGYTF
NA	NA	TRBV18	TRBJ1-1	TGTGCCAGCTCACCGCCCCACGGACACATGAACACTGAAGCTTTCTTT	CASSPPHGHMNTEAFF
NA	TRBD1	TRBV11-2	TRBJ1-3	TGTGCCACCGACGGACAGGGACACACCATATATTTT	CATDGQGHTIYF
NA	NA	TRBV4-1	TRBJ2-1	TGCGCCAGCAGCCAAGAACGGGATCACTCCTACAATGAGCAGTTCTTC	CASSQERDHSYNEQFF
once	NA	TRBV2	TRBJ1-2	TGTGCCAGCAGAGACAACAGGCTTGGCTACACCTTC	CASRDNRLGYTF
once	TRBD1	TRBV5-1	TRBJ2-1	TGCGCCAGCAGCCAGCGACAGGGCCACGTCAATGAGCAGTTCTTC	CASSQRQGHVNEQFF
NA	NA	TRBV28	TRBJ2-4	TGTGCCAGCAGCAGCAGGGGTAGGAAAAACATTCAGTACTTC	CASSSRGRKNIQYF
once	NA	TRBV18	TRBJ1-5	TGTGCCAGCTCACCAAGGGCAGGGTGGGATCAGCCCCAGCATTTT	CASSPRAGWDQPQHF
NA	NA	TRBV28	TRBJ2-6	TGTGCCAGCAGTCCGGACCCCTACCCTGGGGCCAACGTCCTGACTTTC	CASSPDPYPGANVLTF
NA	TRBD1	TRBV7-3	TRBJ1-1	TGTGCCAGCAGCTTGACAGGGATGGACACTGAAGCTTTCTTT	CASSLTGMDTEAFF
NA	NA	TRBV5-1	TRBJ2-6	TGCGCCAGCAGCTTGGAGGCGGTTTCTGGGGCCAACGTCCTGACTTTC	CASSLEAVSGANVLTF
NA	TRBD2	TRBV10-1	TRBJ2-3	TGCGCCAGCAGTGGGAGCGGGACTGATACGCAGTATTTT	CASSGSGTDTQYF
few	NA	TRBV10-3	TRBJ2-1	TGTGCCAGCCTCCCGGACTTCGCCAATGAGCAGTTCTTC	CASLPDFANEQFF
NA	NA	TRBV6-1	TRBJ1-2	TGTGCCAGCAGTCAACAGTATGGCTACACCTTC	CASSQQYGYTF
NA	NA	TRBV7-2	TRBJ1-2	TGTGCCAGCAGCCAACAGGTGAACTATGGCTACACCTTC	CASSQQVNYGYTF
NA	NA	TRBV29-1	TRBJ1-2	TGCAGCGTTAGCGGGGATGACTATGGCTACACCTTC	CSVSGDDYGYTF
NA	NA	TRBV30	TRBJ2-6	TGTGCCTGGGGGACGGTGGGGGCCAACGTCCTGACTTTC	CAWGTVGANVLTF
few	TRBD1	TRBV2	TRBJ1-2	TGTGCCAGCAGTAGTTCGGGACAGGGGAGGTTCGGCTACACCTTC	CASSSSGQGRFGYTF
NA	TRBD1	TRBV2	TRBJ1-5	TGTGCCAGCAGTGAAGGACAGGGGAATCAGCCCCAGCATTTT	CASSEGQGNQPQHF
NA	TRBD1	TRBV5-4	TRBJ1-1	TGTGCCAGCAGGTACGGACAGGGGGACACTGAAGCTTTCTTT	CASRYGQGDTEAFF
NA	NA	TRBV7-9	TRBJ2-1	TGTGCCAGCAGCTTAAGGTCAGGTTTTAGCTCCTACAATGAGCAGTTCTTC	CASSLRSGFSSYNEQFF
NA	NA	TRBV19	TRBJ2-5	TGTGCCAGTAGTATAGGGAGGATGTGGAGGGGAGAAGAGACCCAGTACTTC	CASSIGRMWRGEETQYF
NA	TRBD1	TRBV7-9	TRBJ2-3	TGTGCCAGCAGCCCCCCCACAGGGGACGGGGATACGCAGTATTTT	CASSPPTGDGDTQYF
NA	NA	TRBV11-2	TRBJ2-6	TGTGCCAGCAGCTTTGGCTCTGGGGCCAACGTCCTGACTTTC	CASSFGSGANVLTF
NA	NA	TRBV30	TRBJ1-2	TGTGCCTGGAGTGTTCTGGGGTATGGTGGCTACACCTTC	CAWSVLGYGGYTF
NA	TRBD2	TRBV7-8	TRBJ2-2	TGTGCCAGCAGCTCGGCGGGGGGTCGATTCACCGGGGAGCTGTTTTTT	CASSSAGGRFTGELFF
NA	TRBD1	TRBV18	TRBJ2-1	TGTGCCAGCTCACCAAAGTCGACAGGGAACAATGAGCAGTTCTTC	CASSPKSTGNNEQFF
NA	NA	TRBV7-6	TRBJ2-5	TGTGCCAGCAGCCCGAGGGGGGCTTTCCAAGAGACCCAGTACTTC	CASSPRGAFQETQYF
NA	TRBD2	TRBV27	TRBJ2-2	TGTGCCAGCAGTAGCCTAGCGGCTTCGAACACCGGGGAGCTGTTTTTT	CASSSLAASNTGELFF
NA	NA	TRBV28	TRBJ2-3	TGTGCCAGCAGCCCCCCGGTTATGGATACGCAGTATTTT	CASSPPVMDTQYF
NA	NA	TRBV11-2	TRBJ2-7	TGTGCCAGCAGCTTAGCGGGGGTTTCAGTGAACGAGCAGTACTTC	CASSLAGVSVNEQYF
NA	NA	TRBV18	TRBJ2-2	TGTGCCAGCTCACCATCTTCAGACCCCACCGGGGAGCTGTTTTTT	CASSPSSDPTGELFF
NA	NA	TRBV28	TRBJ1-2	TGTGCCAGCAGTTCGACTAACTATGGCTACACCTTC	CASSSTNYGYTF
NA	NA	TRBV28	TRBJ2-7	TGTGCCAGCGGGCCTACGGGAGAGCCCTACGAGCAGTACTTC	CASGPTGEPYEQYF
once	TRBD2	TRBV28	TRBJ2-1	TGTGCCAGCAGTTCCCTTACTAGCGGGAGGAAACTCTCCTACAATGAGCAGTTCTTC	CASSSLTSGRKLSYNEQFF
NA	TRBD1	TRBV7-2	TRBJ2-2	TGTGCCAGCAGCTCCGACAGGGCTGACGGGGAGCTGTTTTTT	CASSSDRADGELFF
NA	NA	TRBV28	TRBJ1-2	TGTGCCAGCAGTTCAGGTACCGGGGGCTACACCTTC	CASSSGTGGYTF
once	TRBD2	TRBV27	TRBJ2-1	TGTGCCAGCAGTACCCCGGGACTAGCTTTAAATGAGCAGTTCTTC	CASSTPGLALNEQFF
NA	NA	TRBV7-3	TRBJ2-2	TGTGCCAGCAGCTTAGGGGCGAACACCGGGGAGCTGTTTTTT	CASSLGANTGELFF
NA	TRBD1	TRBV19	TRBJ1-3	TGTGCCAGTAGTGACTTACAGGGGAATGGAAACACCATATATTTT	CASSDLQGNGNTIYF